These T cell receptor beta chains were read from a single sample in a study of OX40 agonist ivuxolimab in advanced cancers. Some clones are missing from TCRdb's copy, which holds only in-frame ones; the method was immunoSEQ multiplex PCR. The sample has under 20,000 clones, 84% seen once; the top ten hold about 33%. The sequencing used CD4+ or CD8+ T cells sorted from blood, collected in a trial of the OX40 agonist ivuxolimab. The receptors were gathered from an adult with an advanced solid tumor such as melanoma, head and neck, liver or kidney cancer. The conserved cysteine and the conserved F or W are not part of the CDR3 here.

v_gene: TRBV7-3
j_gene: TRBJ2-5
len: 14
CDR3aa: ASSLTLAGESETQY

v_gene: TRBV14
j_gene: TRBJ1-1
len: 11
CDR3aa: ASSQDRDTEAF

v_gene: TRBV5-4
j_gene: TRBJ2-1
len: 12
CDR3aa: ASSLGGAGNEQF

v_gene: TRBV28
j_gene: TRBJ1-1
len: 11
CDR3aa: ASSSSGYTEAF

v_gene: TRBV7-8
j_gene: TRBJ2-4
len: 14
CDR3aa: ASSPGQALAKNIQY

v_gene: TRBV6-1
j_gene: TRBJ1-1
len: 13
CDR3aa: ASIRPQDRTTEAF

v_gene: TRBV6-5
j_gene: TRBJ2-7
len: 14
CDR3aa: ASSYFPGGSDYEQY

v_gene: TRBV5-6
j_gene: TRBJ1-1
len: 14
CDR3aa: ASSSLVGDKNTEAF

v_gene: TRBV6-5
j_gene: TRBJ2-6
len: 12
CDR3aa: ASTDGVSDNVLT

v_gene: TRBV4-1
j_gene: TRBJ2-7
len: 13
CDR3aa: ASSQSSGTGGEQY

v_gene: TRBV6-1
j_gene: TRBJ2-7
len: 16
CDR3aa: ASSASTSGRLGLGEQY

v_gene: TRBV6-1
j_gene: TRBJ1-5
len: 14
CDR3aa: ASSEGRVNGNQPQH

v_gene: TRBV2
j_gene: TRBJ1-5
len: 11
CDR3aa: ASRDTSNQPQH

v_gene: TRBV7-9
j_gene: TRBJ2-3
len: 14
CDR3aa: ASSLYAGVRTDTQY

v_gene: TRBV2
j_gene: TRBJ2-3
len: 12
CDR3aa: ASTRVTSTDTQY

v_gene: TRBV20-1
j_gene: TRBJ2-5
len: 9
CDR3aa: SARVRETQY

v_gene: TRBV30
j_gene: TRBJ1-1
len: 12
CDR3aa: AWSVGRMNTEAF

v_gene: TRBV5-1
j_gene: TRBJ2-1
len: 13
CDR3aa: ASSLIASGYNEQF

v_gene: TRBV19
j_gene: TRBJ2-1
len: 12
CDR3aa: ASNPGVSYNEQF

v_gene: TRBV10-1
j_gene: TRBJ1-2
len: 11
CDR3aa: ASSKGPDYGYT

v_gene: TRBV7-6
j_gene: TRBJ1-2
len: 11
CDR3aa: ASSFRLNYGYT

v_gene: TRBV16
j_gene: TRBJ1-5
len: 14
CDR3aa: AITRGGADGNQPQH

v_gene: TRBV28
j_gene: TRBJ2-2
len: 14
CDR3aa: ASSFEAGANTGELF

v_gene: TRBV5-1
j_gene: TRBJ2-7
len: 12
CDR3aa: ASSLVVQPYEQY

v_gene: TRBV7-9
j_gene: TRBJ2-3
len: 12
CDR3aa: ASRGGGYTDTQY

v_gene: TRBV7-3
j_gene: TRBJ2-3
len: 12
CDR3aa: ASSRTGITDTQY

v_gene: TRBV28
j_gene: TRBJ1-4
len: 13
CDR3aa: ASSPIQGVDEKLF

v_gene: TRBV13
j_gene: TRBJ2-1
len: 16
CDR3aa: ASSLGLRQGKIYNEQF

v_gene: TRBV6-1
j_gene: TRBJ2-3
len: 14
CDR3aa: ASSETGLGSTDTQY

v_gene: TRBV7-9
j_gene: TRBJ2-1
len: 14
CDR3aa: ASSDPKDYRRDEQF